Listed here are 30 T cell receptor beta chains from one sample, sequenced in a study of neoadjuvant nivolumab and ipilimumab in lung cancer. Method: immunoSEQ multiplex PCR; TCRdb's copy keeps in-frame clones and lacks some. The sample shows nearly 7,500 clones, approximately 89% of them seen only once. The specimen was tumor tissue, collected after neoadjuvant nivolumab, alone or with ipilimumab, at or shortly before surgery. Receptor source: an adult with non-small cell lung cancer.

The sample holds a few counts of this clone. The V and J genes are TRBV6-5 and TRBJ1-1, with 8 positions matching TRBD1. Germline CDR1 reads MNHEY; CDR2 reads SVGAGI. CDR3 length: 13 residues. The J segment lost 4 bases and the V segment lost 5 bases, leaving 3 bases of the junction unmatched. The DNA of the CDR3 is TGTGCCAGCAGTATCAGGGGGCTCACTGAAGCTTTCTTT. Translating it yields CASSIRGLTEAFF.

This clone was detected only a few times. In DNA form, the CDR3 reads TGTGCCAGCAGCGACCGGGACAGAAGATACGAGCAGTACTTC. Residues: CASSDRDRRYEQYF. The chain combines TRBV13 with TRBJ2-7; 7 bases match TRBD1. Germline lookup yields CDR1 PRHDT and CDR2 FYEKMQ (reference sequence). V was clipped by 5 bases and J by 4 bases; unmatched bases: 8. The CDR3 is 14 residues long.

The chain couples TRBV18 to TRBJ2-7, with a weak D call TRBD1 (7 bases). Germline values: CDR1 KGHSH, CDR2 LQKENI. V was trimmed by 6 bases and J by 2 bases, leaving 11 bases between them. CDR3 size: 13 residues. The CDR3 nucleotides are TGTGCCAGCTCGGGAGGACAGGCCTACGAGCAGTACTTC. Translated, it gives CASSGGQAYEQYF. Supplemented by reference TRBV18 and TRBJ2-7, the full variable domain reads NAGVMQNPRHLVRRRGQEARLRCSPMKGHSHVYWYRQLPEEGLKFMVYLQKENIIDESGMPKERFSAEFPKEGPSILRIQQVVRGDSAAYFCASSGGQAYEQYFGPGTRLTVT.

The CDR3 loop is CASSVVGGSGANVLTF. The CDR3 DNA reads TGTGCCAGCAGCGTAGTTGGCGGCTCTGGGGCCAACGTCCTGACTTTC. V is TRBV9 and J is TRBJ2-6, with D unresolved. With 0 bases removed from V and 0 bases from J, the gap between germline ends came to 7 bases. CDR3 length: 16 residues. Germline CDR1 SGDLS, CDR2 YYNGEE.

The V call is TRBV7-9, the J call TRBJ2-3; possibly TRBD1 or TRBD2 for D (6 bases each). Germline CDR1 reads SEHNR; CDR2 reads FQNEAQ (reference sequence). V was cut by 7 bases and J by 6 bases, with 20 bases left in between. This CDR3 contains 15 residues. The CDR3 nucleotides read TGTGCCAGCACCCTTATCTGGGGGGCATCTGATACGCAGTATTTT. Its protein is CASTLIWGASDTQYF. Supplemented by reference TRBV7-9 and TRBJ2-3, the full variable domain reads DTGVSQNPRHKITKRGQNVTFRCDPISEHNRLYWYRQTLGQGPEFLTYFQNEAQLEKSRLLSDRFSAERPKGSFSTLEIQRTEQGDSAMYLCASTLIWGASDTQYFGPGTRLTVL.

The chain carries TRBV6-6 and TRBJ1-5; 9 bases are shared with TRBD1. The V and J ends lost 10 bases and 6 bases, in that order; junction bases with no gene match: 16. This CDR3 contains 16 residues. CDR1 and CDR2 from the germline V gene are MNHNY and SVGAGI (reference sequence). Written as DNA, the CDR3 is TGTGCCACGGATCTAGACGGGACAGGGTTAGGTCAGCCCCAGCATTTT. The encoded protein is CATDLDGTGLGQPQHF.

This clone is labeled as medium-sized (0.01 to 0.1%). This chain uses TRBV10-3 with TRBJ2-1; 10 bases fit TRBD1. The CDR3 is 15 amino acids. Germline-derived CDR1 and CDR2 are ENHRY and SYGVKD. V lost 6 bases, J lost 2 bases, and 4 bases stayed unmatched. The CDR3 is CAIRTGGSAYNEQFF. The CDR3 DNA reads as TGTGCCATCAGGACAGGGGGCAGCGCCTACAATGAGCAGTTCTTC.

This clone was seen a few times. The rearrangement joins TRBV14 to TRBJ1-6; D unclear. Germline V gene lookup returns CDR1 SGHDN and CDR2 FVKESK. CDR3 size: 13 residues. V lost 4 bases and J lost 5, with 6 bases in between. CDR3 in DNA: TGTGCCAGCAGCCGAATGGATAATTCACCCCTCCACTTT. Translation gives CASSRMDNSPLHF.

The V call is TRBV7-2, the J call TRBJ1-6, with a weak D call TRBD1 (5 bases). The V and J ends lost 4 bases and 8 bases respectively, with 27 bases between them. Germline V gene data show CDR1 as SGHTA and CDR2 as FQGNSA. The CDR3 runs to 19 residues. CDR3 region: CASSSHPPGDLKIHSPLHF. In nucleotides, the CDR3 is TGTGCCAGCAGCTCTCATCCCCCCGGGGACCTTAAAATACATTCACCCCTCCACTTT. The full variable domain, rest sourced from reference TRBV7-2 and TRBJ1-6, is GAGVSQSPSNKVTEKGKDVELRCDPISGHTALYWYRQSLGQGLEFLIYFQGNSAPDKSGLPSDRFSAERTGGSVSTLTIQRTQQEDSAVYLCASSSHPPGDLKIHSPLHFGNGTRLTVT.

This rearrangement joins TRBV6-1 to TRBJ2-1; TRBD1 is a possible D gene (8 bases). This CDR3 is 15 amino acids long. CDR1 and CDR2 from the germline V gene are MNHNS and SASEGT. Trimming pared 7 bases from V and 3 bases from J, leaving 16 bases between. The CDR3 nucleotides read TGTGCCAGCAACAGCGGGACAGGCCGCTACAATGAGCAGTTCTTC. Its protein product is CASNSGTGRYNEQFF.

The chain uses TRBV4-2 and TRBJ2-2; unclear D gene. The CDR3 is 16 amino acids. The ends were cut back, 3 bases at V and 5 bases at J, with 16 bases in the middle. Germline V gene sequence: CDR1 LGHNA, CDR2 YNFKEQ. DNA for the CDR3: TGTGCCAGCAGCCATTCCGTCGCCGACGGGACCGGGGAGCTGTTTTTT. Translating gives CASSHSVADGTGELFF.

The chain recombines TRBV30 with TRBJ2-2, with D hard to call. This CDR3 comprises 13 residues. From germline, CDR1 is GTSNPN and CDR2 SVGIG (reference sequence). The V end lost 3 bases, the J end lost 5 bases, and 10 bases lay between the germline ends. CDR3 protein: CAWSPYRTGELFF. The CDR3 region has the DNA TGTGCCTGGAGCCCATATCGTACCGGGGAGCTGTTTTTT.

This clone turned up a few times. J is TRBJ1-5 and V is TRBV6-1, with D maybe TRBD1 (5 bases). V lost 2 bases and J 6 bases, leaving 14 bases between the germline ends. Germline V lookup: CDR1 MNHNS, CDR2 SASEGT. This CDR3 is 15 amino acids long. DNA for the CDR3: TGTGCCAGCAGTGAACAGGGTCGGTCGGTTCAGCCCCAGCATTTT. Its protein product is CASSEQGRSVQPQHF.

The CDR3 nucleotides read TGTGCCAGCAGCGGACAGGGGGGTGGCTACACCTTC. It codes for CASSGQGGGYTF. The J gene is TRBJ1-2, the V gene TRBV6-5; 10 bases match TRBD1. Per the germline V gene, CDR1 is MNHEY and CDR2 is SVGAGI. Unmatched junction bases numbered 2, after V lost 6 bases and J lost 7 bases. This CDR3 has 12 amino acids.

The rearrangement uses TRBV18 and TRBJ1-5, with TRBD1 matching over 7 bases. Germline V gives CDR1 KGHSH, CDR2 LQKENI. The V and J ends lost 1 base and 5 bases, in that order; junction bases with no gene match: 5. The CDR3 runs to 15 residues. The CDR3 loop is CASSPQTGQDQPQHF. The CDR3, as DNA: TGTGCCAGCTCACCACAGACAGGGCAAGATCAGCCCCAGCATTTT.

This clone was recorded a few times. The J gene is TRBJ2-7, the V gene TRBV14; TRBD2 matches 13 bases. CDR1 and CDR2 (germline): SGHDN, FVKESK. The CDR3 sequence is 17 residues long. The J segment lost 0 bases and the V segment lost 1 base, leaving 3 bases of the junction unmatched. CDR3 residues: CASSQARLAGGSYEQYF. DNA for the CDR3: TGTGCCAGCAGCCAAGCGAGACTAGCGGGGGGCTCCTACGAGCAGTACTTC. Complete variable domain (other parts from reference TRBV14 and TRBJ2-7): EAGVTQFPSHSVIEKGQTVTLRCDPISGHDNLYWYRRVMGKEIKFLLHFVKESKQDESGMPNNRFLAERTGGTYSTLKVQPAELEDSGVYFCASSQARLAGGSYEQYFGPGTRLTVT.

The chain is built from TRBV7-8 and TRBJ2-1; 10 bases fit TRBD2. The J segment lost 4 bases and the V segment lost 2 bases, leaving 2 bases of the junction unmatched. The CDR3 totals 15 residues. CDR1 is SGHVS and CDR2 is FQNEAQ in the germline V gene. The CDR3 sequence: CASSLTSGVYNEQFF. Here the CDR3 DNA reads TGTGCCAGCAGCTTAACTAGCGGGGTTTACAATGAGCAGTTCTTC.

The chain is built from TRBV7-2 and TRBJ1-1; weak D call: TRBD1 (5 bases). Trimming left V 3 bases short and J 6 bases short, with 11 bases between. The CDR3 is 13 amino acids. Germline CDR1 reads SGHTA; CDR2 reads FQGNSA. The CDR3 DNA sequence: TGTGCCAGCAGCTTGGGGGGATCCGCTGAAGCTTTCTTT. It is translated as CASSLGGSAEAFF.

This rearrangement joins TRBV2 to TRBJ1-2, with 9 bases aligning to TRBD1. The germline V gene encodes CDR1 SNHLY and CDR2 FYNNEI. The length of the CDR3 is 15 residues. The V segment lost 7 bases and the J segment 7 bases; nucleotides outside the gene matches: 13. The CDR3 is CASNTRGRTGVGYTF. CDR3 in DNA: TGTGCCAGCAATACTAGAGGTCGGACAGGGGTTGGCTACACCTTC.

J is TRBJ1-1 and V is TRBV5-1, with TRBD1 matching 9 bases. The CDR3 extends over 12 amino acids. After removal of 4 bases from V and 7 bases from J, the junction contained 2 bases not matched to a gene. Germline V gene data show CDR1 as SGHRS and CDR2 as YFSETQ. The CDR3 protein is CASSRDRDEAFF. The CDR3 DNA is TGCGCCAGCAGCCGGGACAGGGATGAAGCTTTCTTT.

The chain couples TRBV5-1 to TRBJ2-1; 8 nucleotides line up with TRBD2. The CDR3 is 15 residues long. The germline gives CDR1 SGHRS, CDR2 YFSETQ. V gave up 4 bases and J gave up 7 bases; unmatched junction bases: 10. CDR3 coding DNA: TGCGCCAGCAGCCCTTTCCCGGGAGGGGCTAATGAGCAGTTCTTC. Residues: CASSPFPGGANEQFF. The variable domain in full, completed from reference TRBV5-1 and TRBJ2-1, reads KAGVTQTPRYLIKTRGQQVTLSCSPISGHRSVSWYQQTPGQGLQFLFEYFSETQRNKGNFPGRFSGRQFSNSRSEMNVSTLELGDSALYLCASSPFPGGANEQFFGPGTRLTVL.

CDR3 region: CASSSGTLREKLFF. The CDR3 coding sequence is TGTGCCAGCAGCTCTGGTACTCTGAGGGAAAAACTGTTTTTT. The V call is TRBV11-2, the J call TRBJ1-4; D is undetermined. CDR1 SGHAT and CDR2 FQNNGV come from the germline V gene. The CDR3 totals 14 residues. V shed 4 bases and J shed 8 bases, with 14 bases lying between them.

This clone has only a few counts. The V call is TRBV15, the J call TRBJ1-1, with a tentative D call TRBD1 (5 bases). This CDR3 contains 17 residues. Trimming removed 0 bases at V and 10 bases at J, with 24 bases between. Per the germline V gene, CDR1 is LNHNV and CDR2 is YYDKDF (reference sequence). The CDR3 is CATSRDRDFGLRKAAFF. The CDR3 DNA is TGTGCCACCAGCAGAGATCGGGACTTCGGCCTAAGAAAGGCAGCTTTCTTT.

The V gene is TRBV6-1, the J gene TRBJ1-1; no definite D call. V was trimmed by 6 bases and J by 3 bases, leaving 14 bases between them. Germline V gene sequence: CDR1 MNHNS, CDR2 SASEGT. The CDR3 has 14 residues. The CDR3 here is CASSKKQSHTEAFF. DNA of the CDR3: TGTGCCAGCAGCAAAAAGCAATCACACACTGAAGCTTTCTTT.

CDR3 bases: TGTGCCAGCAGCCCCCAGACGGATAGATACGAGCAGTACTTC. It yields the protein CASSPQTDRYEQYF. The genes are TRBV7-2 and TRBJ2-7; D unresolved. The length of the CDR3 is 14 residues. Trimming shortened V by 5 bases and J by 4 bases, and 15 bases separated the two germline ends. Germline V gene sequence: CDR1 SGHTA, CDR2 FQGNSA.

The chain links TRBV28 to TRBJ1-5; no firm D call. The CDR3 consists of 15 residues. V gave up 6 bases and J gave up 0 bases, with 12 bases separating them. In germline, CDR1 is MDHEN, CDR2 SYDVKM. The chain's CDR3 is CASSSAVGSNQPQHF. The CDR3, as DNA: TGTGCCAGCAGCAGTGCTGTCGGTAGCAATCAGCCCCAGCATTTT.

CDR3 sequence (DNA): TGTGCAACTGGACAGGGATTAGGGGCTGAAGCTTTCTTT. Amino acid sequence: CATGQGLGAEAFF. The chain couples TRBV19 to TRBJ1-1; 8 bases are shared with TRBD1. Germline CDR1 and CDR2: LNHDA and SQIVND (reference sequence). The CDR3 runs to 13 residues.

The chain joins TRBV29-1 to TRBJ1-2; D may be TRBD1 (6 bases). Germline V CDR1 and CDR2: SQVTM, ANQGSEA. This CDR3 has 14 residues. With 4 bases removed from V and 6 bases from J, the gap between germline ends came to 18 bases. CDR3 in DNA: TGCAGCGTTGTAAGGGACACCGTGCTGGATGGCTACACCTTC. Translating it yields CSVVRDTVLDGYTF. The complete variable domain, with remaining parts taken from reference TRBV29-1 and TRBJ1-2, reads SAVISQKPSRDICQRGTSLTIQCQVDSQVTMMFWYRQQPGQSLTLIATANQGSEATYESGFVIDKFPISRPNLTFSTLTVSNMSPEDSSIYLCSVVRDTVLDGYTFGSGTRLTVV.

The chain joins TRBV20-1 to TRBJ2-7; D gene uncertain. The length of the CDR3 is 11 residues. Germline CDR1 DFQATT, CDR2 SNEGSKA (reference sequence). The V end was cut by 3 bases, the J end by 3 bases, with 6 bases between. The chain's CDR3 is CSARNIYEQYF. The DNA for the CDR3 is TGCAGTGCTAGGAACATCTACGAGCAGTACTTC.

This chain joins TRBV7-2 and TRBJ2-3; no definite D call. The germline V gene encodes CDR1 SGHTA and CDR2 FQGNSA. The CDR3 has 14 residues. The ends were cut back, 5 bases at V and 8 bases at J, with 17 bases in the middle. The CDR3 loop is CASSPQLGFATQYF. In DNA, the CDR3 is TGTGCCAGCAGCCCCCAATTGGGTTTTGCTACGCAGTATTTT. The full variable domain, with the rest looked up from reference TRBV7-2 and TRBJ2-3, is GAGVSQSPSNKVTEKGKDVELRCDPISGHTALYWYRQSLGQGLEFLIYFQGNSAPDKSGLPSDRFSAERTGGSVSTLTIQRTQQEDSAVYLCASSPQLGFATQYFGPGTRLTVL.